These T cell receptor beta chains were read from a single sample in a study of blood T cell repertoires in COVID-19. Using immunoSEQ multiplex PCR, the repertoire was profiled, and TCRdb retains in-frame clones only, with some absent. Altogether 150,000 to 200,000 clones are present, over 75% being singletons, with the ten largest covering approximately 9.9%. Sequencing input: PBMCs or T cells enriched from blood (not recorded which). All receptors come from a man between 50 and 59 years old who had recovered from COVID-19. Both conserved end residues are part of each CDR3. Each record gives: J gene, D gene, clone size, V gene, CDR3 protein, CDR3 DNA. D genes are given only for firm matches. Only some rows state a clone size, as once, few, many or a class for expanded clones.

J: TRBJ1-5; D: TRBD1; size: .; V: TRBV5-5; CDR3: CASSENRGQPQHF; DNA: TGTGCCAGCAGCGAAAACAGGGGTCAGCCCCAGCATTTT
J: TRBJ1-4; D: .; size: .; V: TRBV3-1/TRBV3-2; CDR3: CASSQVGVFGEKLFF; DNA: TGTGCCAGCAGCCAAGTCGGAGTTTTTGGCGAAAAACTGTTTTTT
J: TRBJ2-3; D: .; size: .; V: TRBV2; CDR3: CASSGGASGRADTQYF; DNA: TGTGCCAGCAGTGGGGGGGCTAGCGGTCGGGCAGATACGCAGTATTTT
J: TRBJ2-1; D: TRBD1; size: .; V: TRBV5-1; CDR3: CASSFTGAWGEQFF; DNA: TGCGCCAGCAGCTTTACAGGGGCGTGGGGTGAGCAGTTCTTC
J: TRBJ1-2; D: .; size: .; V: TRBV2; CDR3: CASRAGIVGGGYGYTF; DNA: TGTGCCAGCAGGGCGGGTATTGTGGGCGGCGGCTATGGCTACACCTTC
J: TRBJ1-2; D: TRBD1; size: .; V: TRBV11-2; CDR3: CASSLDLDRAFGNYGYTF; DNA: TGTGCCAGCAGCTTAGATCTGGACAGGGCTTTTGGGAACTATGGCTACACCTTC
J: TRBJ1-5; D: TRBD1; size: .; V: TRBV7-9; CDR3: CASSLGSGTGINQPQHF; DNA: TGTGCCAGCAGCTTAGGGTCCGGGACAGGGATCAATCAGCCCCAGCATTTT
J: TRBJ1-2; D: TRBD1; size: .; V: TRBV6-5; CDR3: CASNQGTAAHGYTF; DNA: TGTGCCAGCAACCAAGGGACAGCAGCTCATGGCTACACCTTC
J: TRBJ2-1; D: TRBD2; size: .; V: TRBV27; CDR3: CASSFATSVISYNEQFF; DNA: TGTGCCAGCAGTTTCGCGACTAGCGTCATCTCCTACAATGAGCAGTTCTTC
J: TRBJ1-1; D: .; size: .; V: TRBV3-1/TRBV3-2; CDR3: CASNNGRNTEAFF; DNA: TGTGCCAGCAACAACGGGAGAAACACTGAAGCTTTCTTT
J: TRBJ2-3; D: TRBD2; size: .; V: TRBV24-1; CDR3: CATSVSRGGTDTQYF; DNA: TGTGCCACCAGTGTCTCACGGGGGGGCACAGATACGCAGTATTTT
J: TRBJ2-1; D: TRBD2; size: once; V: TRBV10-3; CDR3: CAISPSGEQFF; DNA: TGTGCCATCAGCCCTAGCGGTGAGCAGTTCTTC
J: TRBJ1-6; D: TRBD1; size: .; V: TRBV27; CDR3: CASRPGQGLVDYNSPLHF; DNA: TGTGCCAGCAGACCGGGACAGGGTTTAGTGGACTATAATTCACCCCTCCACTTT
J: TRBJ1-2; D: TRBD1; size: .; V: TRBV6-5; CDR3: CASSYLQGTSGYTF; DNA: TGTGCCAGCAGTTATCTACAGGGGACCTCTGGCTACACCTTC
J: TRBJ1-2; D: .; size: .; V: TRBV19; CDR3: CASSIGSQGVGYGYTF; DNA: TGTGCCAGTAGTATCGGTTCACAGGGCGTTGGATATGGCTACACCTTC
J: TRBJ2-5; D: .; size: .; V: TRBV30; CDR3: CACRQIQETQYF; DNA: TGTGCCTGCAGACAGATCCAAGAGACCCAGTACTTC